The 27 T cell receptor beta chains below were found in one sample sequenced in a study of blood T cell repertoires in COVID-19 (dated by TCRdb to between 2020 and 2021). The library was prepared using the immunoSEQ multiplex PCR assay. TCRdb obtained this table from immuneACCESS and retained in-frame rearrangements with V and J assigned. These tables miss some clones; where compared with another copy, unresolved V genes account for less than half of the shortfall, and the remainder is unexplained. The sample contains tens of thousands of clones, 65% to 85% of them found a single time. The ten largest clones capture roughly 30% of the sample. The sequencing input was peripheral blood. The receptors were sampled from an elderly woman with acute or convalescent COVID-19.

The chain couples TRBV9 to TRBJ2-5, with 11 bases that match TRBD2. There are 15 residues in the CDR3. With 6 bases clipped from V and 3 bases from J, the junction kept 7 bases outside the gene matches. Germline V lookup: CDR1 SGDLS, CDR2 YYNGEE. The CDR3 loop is CASTPSGRLEETQYF. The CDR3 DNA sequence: TGTGCCAGCACTCCTAGCGGGAGGTTGGAAGAGACCCAGTACTTC.

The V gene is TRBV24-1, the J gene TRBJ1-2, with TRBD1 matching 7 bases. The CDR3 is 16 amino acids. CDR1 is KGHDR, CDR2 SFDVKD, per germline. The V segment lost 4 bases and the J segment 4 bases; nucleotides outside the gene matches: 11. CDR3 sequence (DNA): TGTGCCACCAGTGACCGAGCGACAGGGAATGGCTATGGCTACACCTTC. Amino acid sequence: CATSDRATGNGYGYTF.

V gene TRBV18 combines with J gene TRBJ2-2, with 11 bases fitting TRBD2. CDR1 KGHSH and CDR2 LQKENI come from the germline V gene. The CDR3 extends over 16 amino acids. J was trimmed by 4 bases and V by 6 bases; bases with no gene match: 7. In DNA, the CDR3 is TGTGCCAGCTCCCCCATAGCGGGAGGGACCACCGGGGAGCTGTTTTTT. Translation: CASSPIAGGTTGELFF.

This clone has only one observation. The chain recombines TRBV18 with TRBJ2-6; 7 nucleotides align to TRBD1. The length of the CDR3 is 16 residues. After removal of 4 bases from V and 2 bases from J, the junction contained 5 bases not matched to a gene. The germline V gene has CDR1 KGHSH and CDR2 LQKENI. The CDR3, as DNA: TGTGCCAGCTCACTTCAAACAGGGGCTGGGGCCAACGTCCTGACTTTC. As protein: CASSLQTGAGANVLTF. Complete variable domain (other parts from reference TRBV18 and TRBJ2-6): NAGVMQNPRHLVRRRGQEARLRCSPMKGHSHVYWYRQLPEEGLKFMVYLQKENIIDESGMPKERFSAEFPKEGPSILRIQQVVRGDSAAYFCASSLQTGAGANVLTFGAGSRLTVL.

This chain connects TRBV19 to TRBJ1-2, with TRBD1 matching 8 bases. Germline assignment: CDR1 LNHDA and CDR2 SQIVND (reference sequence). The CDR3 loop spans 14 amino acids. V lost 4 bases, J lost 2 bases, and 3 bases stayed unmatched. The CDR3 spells CASSTTGENYGYTF. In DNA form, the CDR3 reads TGTGCCAGTAGTACGACAGGGGAAAACTATGGCTACACCTTC. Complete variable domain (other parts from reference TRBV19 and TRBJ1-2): DGGITQSPKYLFRKEGQNVTLSCEQNLNHDAMYWYRQDPGQGLRLIYYSQIVNDFQKGDIAEGYSVSREKKESFPLTVTSAQKNPTAFYLCASSTTGENYGYTFGSGTRLTVV.

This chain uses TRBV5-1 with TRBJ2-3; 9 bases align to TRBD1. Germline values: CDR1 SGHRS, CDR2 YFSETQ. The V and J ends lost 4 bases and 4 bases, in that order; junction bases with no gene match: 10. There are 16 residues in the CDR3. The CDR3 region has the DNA TGCGCCAGCAGCCGATCCACCGGGACAGGGTCAGATACGCAGTATTTT. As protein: CASSRSTGTGSDTQYF. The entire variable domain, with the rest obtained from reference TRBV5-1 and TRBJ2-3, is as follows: KAGVTQTPRYLIKTRGQQVTLSCSPISGHRSVSWYQQTPGQGLQFLFEYFSETQRNKGNFPGRFSGRQFSNSRSEMNVSTLELGDSALYLCASSRSTGTGSDTQYFGPGTRLTVL.

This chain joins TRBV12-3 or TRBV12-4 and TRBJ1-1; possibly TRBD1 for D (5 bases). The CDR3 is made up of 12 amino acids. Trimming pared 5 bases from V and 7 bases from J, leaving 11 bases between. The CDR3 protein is CASSPGYNEAFF. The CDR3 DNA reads TGTGCCAGCAGTCCAGGGTACAATGAAGCTTTCTTT.

CDR3 amino acids: CASSHGEGANQPQHF. The CDR3 nucleotides are TGTGCCAGCAGCCACGGAGAGGGGGCGAATCAGCCCCAGCATTTT. The chain couples TRBV5-8 to TRBJ1-5; the match to TRBD1 covers 7 bases. The CDR3 is 15 amino acids. CDR1 and CDR2 from the germline V gene are SGHTS and YDEGEE. With V trimmed by 4 bases and J by 4 bases, 8 bases remained unmatched.

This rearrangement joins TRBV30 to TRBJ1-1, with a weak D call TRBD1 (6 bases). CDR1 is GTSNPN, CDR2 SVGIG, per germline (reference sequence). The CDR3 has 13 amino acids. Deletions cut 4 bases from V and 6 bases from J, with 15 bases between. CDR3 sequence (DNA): TGTGCCTGGACCCGGACCGGGACATCTGAAGCTTTCTTT. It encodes CAWTRTGTSEAFF.

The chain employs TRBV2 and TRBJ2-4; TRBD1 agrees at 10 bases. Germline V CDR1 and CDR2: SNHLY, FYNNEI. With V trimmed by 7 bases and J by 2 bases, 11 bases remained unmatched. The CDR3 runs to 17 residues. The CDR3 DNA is TGTGCCAGCACCGGGACAGGGGTTGGTGGGCCCAAAAACATTCAGTACTTC. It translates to CASTGTGVGGPKNIQYF.

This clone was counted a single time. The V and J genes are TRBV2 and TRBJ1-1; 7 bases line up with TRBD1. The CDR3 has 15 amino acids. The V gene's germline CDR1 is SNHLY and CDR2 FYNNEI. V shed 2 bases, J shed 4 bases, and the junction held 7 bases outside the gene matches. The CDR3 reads CASSEQHRGGTEAFF. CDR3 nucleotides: TGTGCCAGCAGTGAACAACACAGGGGTGGCACTGAAGCTTTCTTT.

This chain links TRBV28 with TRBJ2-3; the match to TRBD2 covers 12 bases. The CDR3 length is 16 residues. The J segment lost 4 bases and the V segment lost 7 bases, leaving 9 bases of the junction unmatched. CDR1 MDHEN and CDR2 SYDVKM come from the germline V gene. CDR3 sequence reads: CASTLAGLAGSDTQYF. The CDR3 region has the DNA TGTGCCAGCACTCTAGCTGGACTAGCGGGATCAGATACGCAGTATTTT.

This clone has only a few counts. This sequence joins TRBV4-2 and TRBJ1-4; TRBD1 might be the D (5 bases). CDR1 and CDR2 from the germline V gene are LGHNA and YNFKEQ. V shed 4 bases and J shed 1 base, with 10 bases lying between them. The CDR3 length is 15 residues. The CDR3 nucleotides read TGTGCCAGCAGCCTCCCGGGGGGAACTAATGAAAAACTGTTTTTT. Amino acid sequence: CASSLPGGTNEKLFF.

The CDR3 sequence: CASSVTTGEQFF. In nucleotides, the CDR3 is TGTGCCAGCTCGGTGACCACGGGAGAGCAGTTCTTC. The chain links TRBV18 to TRBJ2-1; D is perhaps TRBD2 (5 bases). From germline, CDR1 is KGHSH and CDR2 LQKENI. V lost 6 bases and J 10 bases, leaving 13 bases between the germline ends. The CDR3 consists of 12 residues.

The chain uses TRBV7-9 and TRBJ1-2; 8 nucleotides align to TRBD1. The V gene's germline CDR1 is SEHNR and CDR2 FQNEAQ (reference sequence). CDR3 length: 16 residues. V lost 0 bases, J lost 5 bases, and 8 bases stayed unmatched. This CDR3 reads CASSLAWETGAYGYTF. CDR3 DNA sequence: TGTGCCAGCAGCTTAGCCTGGGAGACAGGGGCTTATGGCTACACCTTC.

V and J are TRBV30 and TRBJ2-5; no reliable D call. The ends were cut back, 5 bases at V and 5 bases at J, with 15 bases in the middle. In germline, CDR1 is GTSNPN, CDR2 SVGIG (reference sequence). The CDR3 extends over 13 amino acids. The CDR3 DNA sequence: TGTGCCTGGTCGACTGCCGGCCAGGAGACCCAGTACTTC. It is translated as CAWSTAGQETQYF.

DNA of the CDR3: TGTGCCATCAGTGAGACACAGGGAACGGGTGAAAAACTGTTTTTT. Its translation: CAISETQGTGEKLFF. The V and J genes are TRBV10-3 and TRBJ1-4; D might be TRBD1 (6 bases). Germline assignment: CDR1 ENHRY and CDR2 SYGVKD. With 2 bases removed from V and 7 bases from J, the gap between germline ends came to 14 bases. This CDR3 is 15 amino acids long.

The CDR3 DNA reads as TGTGCCAGCAGTGACAGGGCAAGCTCCTATAATTCACCCCTCCACTTT. Translated: CASSDRASSYNSPLHF. J is TRBJ1-6 and V is TRBV3-1 (or the pseudogene TRBV3-2), with 7 bases fitting TRBD1. J was trimmed by 0 bases and V by 6 bases; bases with no gene match: 5. The CDR3 has 16 residues. Germline V gene sequence: CDR1 LGHDT, CDR2 YNNKEL (reference sequence).

CDR3 DNA sequence: TGTGCCACCAGGTCGAGATACAATGAGCAGTTCTTC. This codes for CATRSRYNEQFF. This sequence joins TRBV24-1 and TRBJ2-1; no definite D call. CDR1 KGHDR and CDR2 SFDVKD come from the germline V gene. Between the trimmed V and J ends, which lost 7 bases and 4 bases, there was a span of 7 bases. This CDR3 is built from 12 residues.

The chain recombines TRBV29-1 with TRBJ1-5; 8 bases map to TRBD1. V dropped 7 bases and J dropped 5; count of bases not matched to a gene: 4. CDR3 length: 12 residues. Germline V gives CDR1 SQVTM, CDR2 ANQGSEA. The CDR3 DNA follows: TGCAGCGCTGGACAGGGTTATCAGCCCCAGCATTTT. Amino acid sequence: CSAGQGYQPQHF.

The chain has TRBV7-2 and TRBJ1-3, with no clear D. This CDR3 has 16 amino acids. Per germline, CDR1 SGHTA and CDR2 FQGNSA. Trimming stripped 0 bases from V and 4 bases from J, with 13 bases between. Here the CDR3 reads CASSLAQVSAGNTIYF. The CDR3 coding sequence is TGTGCCAGCAGCTTAGCGCAGGTGTCCGCAGGAAACACCATATATTTT.

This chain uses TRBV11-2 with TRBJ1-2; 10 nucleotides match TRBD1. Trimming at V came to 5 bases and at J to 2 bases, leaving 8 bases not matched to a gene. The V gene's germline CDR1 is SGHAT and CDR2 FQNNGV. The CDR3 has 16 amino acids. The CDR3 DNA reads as TGTGCCAGCAGCGGGGGACAGGGGTTCAACAACTATGGCTACACCTTC. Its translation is CASSGGQGFNNYGYTF.

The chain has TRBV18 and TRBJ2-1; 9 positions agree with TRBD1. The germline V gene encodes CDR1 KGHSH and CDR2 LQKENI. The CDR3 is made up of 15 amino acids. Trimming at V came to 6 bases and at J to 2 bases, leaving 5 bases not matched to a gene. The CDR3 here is CASSSDRGAYNEQFF. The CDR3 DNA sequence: TGTGCCAGCTCGAGCGACAGGGGGGCCTACAATGAGCAGTTCTTC.

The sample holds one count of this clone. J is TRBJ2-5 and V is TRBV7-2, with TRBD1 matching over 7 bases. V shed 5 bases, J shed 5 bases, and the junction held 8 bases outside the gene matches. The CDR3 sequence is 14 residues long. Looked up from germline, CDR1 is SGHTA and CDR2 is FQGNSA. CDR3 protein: CASSQQGMGETQYF. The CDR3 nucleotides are TGTGCCAGCAGCCAACAGGGGATGGGGGAGACCCAGTACTTC.

The chain's CDR3 is CASSASSYRASEQYF. The DNA for the CDR3 is TGTGCCAGCAGCGCCTCCTCATACAGGGCGTCGGAGCAGTACTTC. The rearrangement uses TRBV7-9 and TRBJ2-7; D might be TRBD1 (6 bases). The germline gives CDR1 SEHNR, CDR2 FQNEAQ (reference sequence). This CDR3 has 15 residues. Trimming took 5 bases from V and 7 from J, leaving 21 bases between them.

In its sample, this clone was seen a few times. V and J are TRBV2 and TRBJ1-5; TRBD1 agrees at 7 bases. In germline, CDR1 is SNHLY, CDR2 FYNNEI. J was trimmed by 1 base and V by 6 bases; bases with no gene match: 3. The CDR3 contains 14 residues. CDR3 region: CASRATGSNQPQHF. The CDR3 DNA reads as TGTGCCAGCAGAGCGACAGGGAGCAATCAGCCCCAGCATTTT.

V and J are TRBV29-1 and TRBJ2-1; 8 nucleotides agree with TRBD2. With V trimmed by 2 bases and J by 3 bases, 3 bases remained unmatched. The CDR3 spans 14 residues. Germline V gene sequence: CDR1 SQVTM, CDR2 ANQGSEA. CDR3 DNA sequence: TGCAGCGTTGAAAGGCGGGAGGACTACAATGAGCAGTTCTTC. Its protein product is CSVERREDYNEQFF.